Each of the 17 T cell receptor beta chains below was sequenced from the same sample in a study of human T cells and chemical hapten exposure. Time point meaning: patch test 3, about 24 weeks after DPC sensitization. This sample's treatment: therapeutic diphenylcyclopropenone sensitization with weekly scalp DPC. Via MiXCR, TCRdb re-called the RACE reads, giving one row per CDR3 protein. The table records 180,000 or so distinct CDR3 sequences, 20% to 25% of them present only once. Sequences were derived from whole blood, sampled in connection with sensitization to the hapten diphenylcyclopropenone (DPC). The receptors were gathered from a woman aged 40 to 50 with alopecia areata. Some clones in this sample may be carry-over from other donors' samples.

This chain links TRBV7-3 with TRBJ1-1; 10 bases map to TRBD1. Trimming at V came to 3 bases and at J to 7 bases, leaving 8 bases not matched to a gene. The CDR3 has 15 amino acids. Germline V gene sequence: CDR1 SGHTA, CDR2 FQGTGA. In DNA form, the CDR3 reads TGTGCCAGCAGCTTTCAAGGACAGGGGGTTGGTGAAGCTTTCTTT. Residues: CASSFQGQGVGEAFF.

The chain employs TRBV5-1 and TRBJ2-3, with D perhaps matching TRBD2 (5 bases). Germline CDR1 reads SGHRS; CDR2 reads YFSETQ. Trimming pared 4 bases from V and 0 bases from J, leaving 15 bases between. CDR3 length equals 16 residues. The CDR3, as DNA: TGCGCCAGCAGCAGCCTGGACTGGCCTAGCACAGATACGCAGTATTTT. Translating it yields CASSSLDWPSTDTQYF.

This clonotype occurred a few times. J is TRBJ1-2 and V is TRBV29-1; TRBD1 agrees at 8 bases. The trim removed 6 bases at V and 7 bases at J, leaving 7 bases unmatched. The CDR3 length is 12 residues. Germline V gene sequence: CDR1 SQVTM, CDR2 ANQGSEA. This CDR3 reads CSVTTGGGGYTF. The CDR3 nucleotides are TGCAGCGTGACTACAGGGGGAGGTGGCTACACCTTC.

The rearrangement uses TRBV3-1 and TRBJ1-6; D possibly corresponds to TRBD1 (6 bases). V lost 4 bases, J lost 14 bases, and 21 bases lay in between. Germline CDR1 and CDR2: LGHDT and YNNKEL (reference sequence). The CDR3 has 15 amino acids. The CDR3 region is CASSPGPQGVLALHF. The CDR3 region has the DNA TGTGCCAGCAGCCCGGGACCACAGGGTGTGCTAGCCCTCCACTTT. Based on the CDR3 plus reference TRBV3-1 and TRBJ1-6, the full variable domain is DTAVSQTPKYLVTQMGNDKSIKCEQNLGHDTMYWYKQDSKKFLKIMFSYNNKELIINETVPNRFSPKSPDKAHLNLHINSLELGDSAVYFCASSPGPQGVLALHFGNGTRLTVT.

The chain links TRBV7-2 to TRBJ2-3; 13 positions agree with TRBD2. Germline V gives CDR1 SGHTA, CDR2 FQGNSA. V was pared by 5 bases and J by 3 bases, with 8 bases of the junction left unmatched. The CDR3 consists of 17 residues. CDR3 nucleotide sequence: TGTGCCAGCAGCCCGCGGACTAGCGGGAGAGGGACAGATACGCAGTATTTT. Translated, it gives CASSPRTSGRGTDTQYF.

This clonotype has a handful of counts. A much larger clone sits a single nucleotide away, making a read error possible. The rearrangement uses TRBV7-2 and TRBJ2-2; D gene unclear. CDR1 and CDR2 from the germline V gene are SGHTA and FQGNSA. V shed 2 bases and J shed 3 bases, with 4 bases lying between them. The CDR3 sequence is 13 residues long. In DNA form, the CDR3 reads TGTGCCAGCAGCTTACAGCACACCGGGGAGCTGTTTTTT. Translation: CASSLQHTGELFF. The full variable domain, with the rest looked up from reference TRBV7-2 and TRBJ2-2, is GAGVSQSPSNKVTEKGKDVELRCDPISGHTALYWYRQSLGQGLEFLIYFQGNSAPDKSGLPSDRFSAERTGGSVSTLTIQRTQQEDSAVYLCASSLQHTGELFFGEGSRLTVL.

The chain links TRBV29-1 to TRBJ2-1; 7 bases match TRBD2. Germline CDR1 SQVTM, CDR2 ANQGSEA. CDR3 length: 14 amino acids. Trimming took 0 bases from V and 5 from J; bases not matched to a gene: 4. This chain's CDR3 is CSVEELALHNEQFF. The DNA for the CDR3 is TGCAGCGTTGAAGAACTAGCGCTCCACAATGAGCAGTTCTTC.

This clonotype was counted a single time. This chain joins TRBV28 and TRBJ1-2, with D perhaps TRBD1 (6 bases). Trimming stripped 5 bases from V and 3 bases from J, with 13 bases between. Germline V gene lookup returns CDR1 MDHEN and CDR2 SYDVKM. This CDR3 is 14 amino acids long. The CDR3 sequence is CASSDRLLHYGYTF. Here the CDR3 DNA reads TGTGCCAGCAGTGACAGGCTCCTCCACTATGGCTACACCTTC.

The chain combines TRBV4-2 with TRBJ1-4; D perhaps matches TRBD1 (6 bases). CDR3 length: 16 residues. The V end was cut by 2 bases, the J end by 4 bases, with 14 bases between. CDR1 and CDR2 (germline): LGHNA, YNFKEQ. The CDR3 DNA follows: TGTGCCAGCAGCCAACCAGGGGATCGTCGTAATGAAAAACTGTTTTTT. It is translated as CASSQPGDRRNEKLFF.

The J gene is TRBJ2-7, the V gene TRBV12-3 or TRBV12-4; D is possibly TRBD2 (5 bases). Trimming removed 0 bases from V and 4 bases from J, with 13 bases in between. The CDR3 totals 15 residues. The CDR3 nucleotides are TGTGCCAGCAGTTTAGCGGGAGTCCCGGGTTACGAGCAGTACTTC. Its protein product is CASSLAGVPGYEQYF.

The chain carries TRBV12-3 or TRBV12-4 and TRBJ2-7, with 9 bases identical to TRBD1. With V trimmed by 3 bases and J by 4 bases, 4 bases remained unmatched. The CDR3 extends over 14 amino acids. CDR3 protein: CASSLRGQGYEQYF. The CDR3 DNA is TGTGCCAGCAGTTTGCGGGGACAGGGATACGAGCAGTACTTC.

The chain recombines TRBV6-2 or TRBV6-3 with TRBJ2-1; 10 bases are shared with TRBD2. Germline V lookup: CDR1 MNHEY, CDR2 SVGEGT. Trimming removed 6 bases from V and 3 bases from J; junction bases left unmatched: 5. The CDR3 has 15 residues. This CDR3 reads CASRNGLADYNEQFF. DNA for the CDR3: TGTGCCAGCAGAAATGGACTAGCGGACTACAATGAGCAGTTCTTC.

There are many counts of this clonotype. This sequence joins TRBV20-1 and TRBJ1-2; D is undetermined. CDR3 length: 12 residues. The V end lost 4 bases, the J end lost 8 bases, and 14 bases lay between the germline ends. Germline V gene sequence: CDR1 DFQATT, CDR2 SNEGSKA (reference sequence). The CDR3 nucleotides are TGCAGTGCTAATTACGGAGGGTTGGGCTACACCTTC. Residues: CSANYGGLGYTF.

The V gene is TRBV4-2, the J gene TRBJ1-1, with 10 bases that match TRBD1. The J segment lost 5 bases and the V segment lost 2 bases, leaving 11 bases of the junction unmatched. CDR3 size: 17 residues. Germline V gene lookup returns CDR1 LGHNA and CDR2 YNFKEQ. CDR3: CASSQLPGTGDSTEAFF. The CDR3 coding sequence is TGTGCCAGCAGCCAACTACCCGGGACAGGGGATTCTACTGAAGCTTTCTTT.

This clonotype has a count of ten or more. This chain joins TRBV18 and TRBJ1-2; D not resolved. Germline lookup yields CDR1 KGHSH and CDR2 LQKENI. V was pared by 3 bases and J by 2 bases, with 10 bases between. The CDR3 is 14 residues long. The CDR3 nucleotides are TGTGCCAGCTCACCGAGTTTGGGGAACTATGGCTACACCTTC. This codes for CASSPSLGNYGYTF.

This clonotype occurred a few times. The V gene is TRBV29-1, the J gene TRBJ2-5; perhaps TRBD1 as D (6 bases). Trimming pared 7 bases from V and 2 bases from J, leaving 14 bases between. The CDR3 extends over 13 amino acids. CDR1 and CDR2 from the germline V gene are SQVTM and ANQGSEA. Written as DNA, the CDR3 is TGCAGCGGGATGAAGACAGGTCAAGAGACCCAGTACTTC. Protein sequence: CSGMKTGQETQYF.

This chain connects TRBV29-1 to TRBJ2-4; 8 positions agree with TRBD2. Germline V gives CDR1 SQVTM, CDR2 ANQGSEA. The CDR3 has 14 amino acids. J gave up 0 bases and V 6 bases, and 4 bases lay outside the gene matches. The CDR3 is CSVTSGLAKNIQYF. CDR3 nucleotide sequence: TGCAGCGTCACTAGCGGACTAGCCAAAAACATTCAGTACTTC.